This TCR beta chain was recovered during a study of T-cell memory formation after mild COVID-19. At the level of the study: Clustering of TCRs was largely donor specific.

TCRalpha and TCRbeta libraries used 5'RACE with constant-segment primers and UMIs. Each CDR3 protein gets one entry after TCRdb re-called the 5' RACE reads with MiXCR. The sample consists of about 400,000 distinct CDR3 sequences, less than 25% of them appearing once. The germline gives CDR1 LGHDT, CDR2 YNNKEL (reference sequence). CDR3 size: 13 residues. Trimming removed 1 base at V and 8 bases at J, with 11 bases between. Whole-study findings and limits: That cross-reactive memory joined was suggested by some responding clones appearing in pre-infection memory. CD4/CD8 balance held among clones contracting day 15 to 85, and later expanders leaned CD4+.

Worth noting for this clonotype: Its antigen remains unidentified.

The TCR originated in an adult woman who had mild COVID-19 (a few samples of this study predate the infection). Cell type and time point are not known. The chain uses TRBV3-1 and TRBJ1-1; D may be TRBD1 (5 bases). The sample was PBMCs or a T cell subset sorted from them (not recorded which). The CDR3 DNA is TGTGCCAGCAGCCAAGGGGGCAGCATAGAAGCTTTCTTT. Residues: CASSQGGSIEAFF.